Listed below are T cell receptor beta chains from one sample, sequenced in a study of cytomegalovirus exposure and HLA in healthy donors. The method was immunoSEQ multiplex PCR; TCRdb's version includes in-frame clones alone and lacks a portion of them. The table shows some 120,000 clones, with 70% to 85% occurring only once. Material: PBMCs. These receptors all stem from a man aged 18 to 30 in good health and CMV-seropositive. Both conserved end residues are part of each CDR3. A D gene is named only where the DNA matches it firmly. Some rows have no size entry. The others give once, few or many, or a class for an expanded clone.

J gene | V gene | CDR3 length | clone size | D gene | CDR3 DNA | CDR3 protein
TRBJ2-2 | TRBV25-1 | 17 | - | - | TGTGCCAGCAGTGAATTGGGACATCAAAAGGTGGCCGGGGAGCTGTTTTTT | CASSELGHQKVAGELFF
TRBJ2-2 | TRBV5-1 | 14 | - | - | TGCGCCAGCAGCTTGGGACAGAACACCGGGGAGCTGTTTTTT | CASSLGQNTGELFF
TRBJ1-1 | TRBV7-9 | 16 | - | - | TGTGCCAGCAGCTTAGAAGAGGGCAGGGGAAGGCCTGAAGCTTTCTTT | CASSLEEGRGRPEAFF
TRBJ1-1 | TRBV19 | 11 | few | - | TGTGCCAGCCAGGGGAACACTGAAGCTTTCTTT | CASQGNTEAFF
TRBJ2-7 | TRBV6-5 | 14 | - | - | TGTGCTGTCGCGAGGCAGGGTATTGTAAACGAGCAGTACTTC | CAVARQGIVNEQYF
TRBJ1-1 | TRBV5-1 | 16 | few | TRBD1 | TGCGCCAGCACCCAGACAGGGTCGGGGGTAGACACTGAAGCTTTCTTT | CASTQTGSGVDTEAFF
TRBJ1-1 | TRBV18 | 13 | - | - | TGTGCCAGCTCCCCCCGGGGGGACACTGAAGCTTTCTTT | CASSPRGDTEAFF
TRBJ1-5 | TRBV28 | 13 | once | - | TGTGCCAGCAAGGTGGGGGGGAATCAGCCCCAGCATTTT | CASKVGGNQPQHF
TRBJ2-1 | TRBV6-5 | 13 | - | - | TGTGCCAGCAGTTACTCATCTAGTAATGAGCAGTTCTTC | CASSYSSSNEQFF
TRBJ1-6 | TRBV27 | 16 | - | TRBD1 | TGTGCCAGCAGTCCCTGGACAGGGGTCGTAGATTCACCCCTCCACTTT | CASSPWTGVVDSPLHF
TRBJ1-1 | TRBV27 | 14 | - | - | TGTGCCAGCAGTATTTGGGGACACCACACTGAAGCTTTCTTT | CASSIWGHHTEAFF